This TCR beta chain comes out of a study of beta chain features in type 1 diabetes. Populations isolated by sorting all had purity greater than 95%. With V trimmed by 4 bases and J by 6 bases, 12 bases remained unmatched. Germline-derived CDR1 and CDR2 are MNHEY and SVGAGI. The CDR3 spans 16 residues. Of the isolated RNA, all was reverse transcribed, and so the sequenced material was expressed TCRB transcripts. Profiling relied on immunoSEQ multiplex PCR, and the TCRdb table lists in-frame clones only, not all of them. Of 140,000 to 150,000 clones in the sample, around 51% are singletons; the top ten hold around 0.43%.

Material: Tregs from blood. The receptor comes from a man in his late teens or twenties in good health. This rearrangement joins TRBV6-5 to TRBJ2-7; 10 bases fit TRBD1. CDR3 nucleotide sequence: TGTGCCAGCAGTTCCCTATCCGGGACAGGGGCCTCCGAGCAGTACTTC. It is translated as CASSSLSGTGASEQYF.